This passage covers 20 T cell receptor beta chains from one sample sequenced in a study of blood T cell repertoires in COVID-19. TCRdb keeps only in-frame clones here, not all; method: immunoSEQ multiplex PCR. Of 150,000 to 200,000 clones listed, around 80% are singletons. Sequencing was done on a sample of PBMCs or T cells enriched from blood (not recorded which). Receptors originate from a woman aged 70-85 years in a cohort exposed to, infected with or recovered from COVID-19 (not recorded which).

The chain couples TRBV18 to TRBJ2-3, with D uncertain. V was trimmed by 3 bases and J by 1 base, leaving 11 bases between them. The CDR3 is 15 residues long. CDR1 and CDR2 from the germline V gene are KGHSH and LQKENI. CDR3 DNA sequence: TGTGCCAGCTCACCCAGCGCGGCTGGCACAGATACGCAGTATTTT. Translation: CASSPSAAGTDTQYF.

Here the CDR3 reads CASSIGAGTTLTYGYTF. CDR3 bases: TGTGCCAGTAGTATTGGGGCAGGCACCACCCTAACGTATGGCTACACCTTC. The chain uses TRBV19 and TRBJ1-2; tentative D call: TRBD1 (5 bases). V was pared by 3 bases and J by 5 bases, with 22 bases between. CDR3 length equals 17 residues. Per the germline V gene, CDR1 is LNHDA and CDR2 is SQIVND (reference sequence).

The rearrangement uses TRBV10-3 and TRBJ1-2; TRBD1 matches at 8 bases. The CDR3 consists of 15 residues. The junction had 6 bases not matched to a gene; V was cut back by 4 bases and J by 2 bases. Germline CDR1 reads ENHRY; CDR2 reads SYGVKD. CDR3 sequence reads: CAISAQGQGNYGYTF. CDR3 nucleotide sequence: TGTGCCATCAGTGCCCAAGGACAGGGAAACTATGGCTACACCTTC.

The CDR3 DNA reads TGTGCCAGCATCACAGGGACAGGGCCCACCGGGGAGCTGTTTTTT. Translation: CASITGTGPTGELFF. V usage is TRBV28 and J usage is TRBJ2-2; 9 positions agree with TRBD1. The CDR3 contains 15 residues. V lost 7 bases, J lost 4 bases, and 7 bases stayed unmatched. Germline V gene data show CDR1 as MDHEN and CDR2 as SYDVKM. Drawing the rest from reference TRBV28 and TRBJ2-2, the complete variable domain is DVKVTQSSRYLVKRTGEKVFLECVQDMDHENMFWYRQDPGLGLRLIYFSYDVKMKEKGDIPEGYSVSREKKERFSLILESASTNQTSMYLCASITGTGPTGELFFGEGSRLTVL.

The chain recombines TRBV4-2 with TRBJ1-4, with 11 bases matching TRBD1. Germline CDR1 LGHNA, CDR2 YNFKEQ. Trimming cost V 4 bases and J 7 bases; bases outside gene matches: 2. The CDR3 extends over 14 amino acids. CDR3: CASSRDRGFEKLFF. For the CDR3, the DNA is TGTGCCAGCAGCCGGGACAGGGGGTTTGAAAAACTGTTTTTT.

This clone was seen a single time. CDR3 nucleotide sequence: TGTGCCAGCACTAACACGGGTCGGAATGAGCAGTTCTTC. Amino acids: CASTNTGRNEQFF. The chain carries TRBV27 and TRBJ2-1; D is unresolved. Per germline, CDR1 MNHEY and CDR2 SMNVEV (reference sequence). The CDR3 loop spans 13 amino acids. Trimming took 7 bases from V and 7 from J, leaving 14 bases between them.

The gene calls are TRBV5-4 and TRBJ2-2, with 11 positions matching TRBD2. CDR3 length equals 20 residues. Looked up from germline, CDR1 is SGHNT and CDR2 is YYREEE (reference sequence). V was pared by 4 bases and J by 4 bases, with 18 bases of the junction left unmatched. The CDR3 DNA follows: TGTGCCAGCAGCCCCTCGGGACTAGCGGCTACCTCTAAAAGCACCGGGGAGCTGTTTTTT. Translation gives CASSPSGLAATSKSTGELFF.

This chain uses TRBV12-3 or TRBV12-4 with TRBJ2-5, with D maybe TRBD2 (5 bases). V was clipped by 3 bases and J by 5 bases, with 10 bases between them. This CDR3 has 13 residues. The CDR3 loop is CASSFSPGETQYF. For the CDR3, the DNA is TGTGCCAGCAGTTTTTCTCCGGGGGAGACCCAGTACTTC.

The V gene is TRBV6-5, the J gene TRBJ2-5, with 7 bases aligning to TRBD1. This CDR3 contains 13 residues. Per the germline V gene, CDR1 is MNHEY and CDR2 is SVGAGI. Trimming removed 5 bases from V and 4 bases from J; junction bases left unmatched: 4. CDR3 nucleotide sequence: TGTGCCAGCAGTCTTAACAGGGGAGAGACCCAGTACTTC. Translation: CASSLNRGETQYF.

The chain links TRBV5-4 to TRBJ2-3; 11 nucleotides align to TRBD2. With V trimmed by 3 bases and J by 2 bases, 2 bases remained unmatched. Germline V gene sequence: CDR1 SGHNT, CDR2 YYREEE (reference sequence). The CDR3 consists of 15 residues. In DNA, the CDR3 is TGTGCCAGCAGCTGGACTAGCGGGCCCACAGATACGCAGTATTTT. This sequence encodes CASSWTSGPTDTQYF.

This rearrangement joins TRBV6-5 to TRBJ1-6; 9 bases line up with TRBD1. CDR3 length: 14 amino acids. Trimming at V came to 6 bases and at J to 6 bases, leaving 3 bases not matched to a gene. Germline lookup yields CDR1 MNHEY and CDR2 SVGAGI. CDR3 sequence (DNA): TGTGCCAGCAGCCGGGACAGGGTTAATTCACCCCTCCACTTT. Amino acid sequence: CASSRDRVNSPLHF.

The chain links TRBV7-9 to TRBJ1-3; 9 bases line up with TRBD1. Germline V lookup: CDR1 SEHNR, CDR2 FQNEAQ (reference sequence). V trimming: 5 bases; J trimming: 4 bases; junction bases outside the gene matches: 9. The CDR3 contains 16 residues. CDR3 nucleotide sequence: TGTGCCAGCAGCCTCAGTACAGGGGGCGTCGGAAACACCATATATTTT. This encodes CASSLSTGGVGNTIYF.

The chain uses TRBV20-1 and TRBJ2-1; a possible D gene is TRBD2 (7 bases). V dropped 3 bases and J dropped 10 bases, with 13 bases sitting between them. Germline V gene data show CDR1 as DFQATT and CDR2 as SNEGSKA (reference sequence). This CDR3 is 12 amino acids long. DNA for the CDR3: TGCAGTGCTAGTGGCGGGGGCCGAGAGCAGTTCTTC. It is translated as CSASGGGREQFF.

Many counts were recorded for this clone. The genes are TRBV12-3 or TRBV12-4 and TRBJ1-1; TRBD1 agrees at 7 bases. The V segment lost 5 bases and the J segment 5 bases; nucleotides outside the gene matches: 5. The CDR3 contains 13 residues. Here the CDR3 reads CASSKDRVTEAFF. DNA of the CDR3: TGTGCCAGCAGTAAAGACAGGGTAACTGAAGCTTTCTTT.

This chain joins TRBV4-1 and TRBJ1-5, with TRBD1 identical over 10 bases. Germline CDR1 is MGHRA and CDR2 is YSYEKL. The CDR3 is made up of 17 amino acids. The ends lost 4 bases at V and 4 bases at J; junction bases unmatched: 10. The CDR3 sequence: CASSLLDDRGQNQPQHF. In DNA, the CDR3 is TGCGCCAGCAGCCTCTTGGATGACAGGGGGCAAAATCAGCCCCAGCATTTT.

The chain couples TRBV29-1 to TRBJ2-1; 10 bases are shared with TRBD1. The CDR3 has 15 amino acids. V gave up 7 bases and J gave up 7 bases; unmatched junction bases: 13. Germline assignment: CDR1 SQVTM and CDR2 ANQGSEA. CDR3 sequence: CSASAAGTGVNEQFF. CDR3 DNA: TGCAGCGCATCGGCCGCCGGGACAGGGGTTAATGAGCAGTTCTTC.

The chain joins TRBV28 to TRBJ2-1, with 11 bases that match TRBD2. Germline V gene lookup returns CDR1 MDHEN and CDR2 SYDVKM. J gave up 3 bases and V 5 bases, and 3 bases lay outside the gene matches. The CDR3 extends over 15 amino acids. CDR3 protein: CASSTSGSLYNEQFF. CDR3 DNA sequence: TGTGCCAGCAGTACTAGCGGGAGCCTCTACAATGAGCAGTTCTTC.

The V call is TRBV7-3, the J call TRBJ2-3, with 9 bases fitting TRBD2. V gave up 1 base and J gave up 1 base; unmatched junction bases: 3. Germline CDR1 reads SGHTA; CDR2 reads FQGTGA. This CDR3 is built from 16 residues. CDR3 in amino acids: CASSLSSGRGTDTQYF. The CDR3 nucleotides read TGTGCCAGCAGCTTAAGTAGCGGGAGAGGCACAGATACGCAGTATTTT.

The gene calls are TRBV5-1 and TRBJ2-1, with D possibly being TRBD2 (6 bases). Trimming took 3 bases from V and 0 from J, leaving 10 bases between them. The CDR3 extends over 15 amino acids. Germline V gene data show CDR1 as SGHRS and CDR2 as YFSETQ. CDR3 region: CASSWRGSSYNEQFF. The DNA of the CDR3 is TGCGCCAGCAGCTGGAGGGGAAGCTCCTACAATGAGCAGTTCTTC. Filled out from reference TRBV5-1 and TRBJ2-1, the complete variable domain reads KAGVTQTPRYLIKTRGQQVTLSCSPISGHRSVSWYQQTPGQGLQFLFEYFSETQRNKGNFPGRFSGRQFSNSRSEMNVSTLELGDSALYLCASSWRGSSYNEQFFGPGTRLTVL.

The CDR3 reads CASSQEERTSGRQQFF. In nucleotides, the CDR3 is TGTGCCAGCAGCCAAGAAGAAAGGACTAGCGGGAGGCAGCAGTTCTTC. The genes are TRBV3-1 (or the pseudogene TRBV3-2) and TRBJ2-1, with TRBD2 matching 14 bases. The germline V gene encodes CDR1 LGHDT and CDR2 YNNKEL (reference sequence). Trimming cost V 0 bases and J 11 bases; bases outside gene matches: 6. The CDR3 is 16 amino acids.